What follows are 9 T cell receptor beta chains derived from one specimen sequenced in a study of blood T cell repertoires in COVID-19. Assay: immunoSEQ multiplex PCR; the TCRdb copy retains only in-frame clones and omits some. The sample includes under 100,000 clones, 65% to 80% seen only once; the top ten take around 21%. The sequenced material came from peripheral blood. The receptors come from a woman aged 80 or older with active or convalescent COVID-19.

The J gene is TRBJ2-5, the V gene TRBV28; 8 bases fit TRBD1. The germline V gene encodes CDR1 MDHEN and CDR2 SYDVKM. This CDR3 is 17 amino acids long. V shed 2 bases, J shed 1 base, and the junction held 9 bases outside the gene matches. The CDR3 DNA sequence: TGTGCCAGCAGTTTAGGGACAGGACGAGTCCGCCAAGAGACCCAGTACTTC. This codes for CASSLGTGRVRQETQYF.

This clone came up many times. The chain uses TRBV24-1 and TRBJ1-2, with D possibly matching TRBD1 (5 bases). Germline V gives CDR1 KGHDR, CDR2 SFDVKD. CDR3 length equals 13 residues. With 1 base removed from V and 4 bases from J, the gap between germline ends came to 6 bases. The CDR3 coding sequence is TGTGCCACCAGTGATTTTACAGGCTATGGCTACACCTTC. Protein sequence: CATSDFTGYGYTF.

The chain recombines TRBV6-5 with TRBJ2-3; TRBD1 agrees at 10 bases. V shed 6 bases and J 4 bases; nucleotides not matched to a gene: 7. The CDR3 sequence is 15 residues long. Germline lookup yields CDR1 MNHEY and CDR2 SVGAGI. CDR3 nucleotide sequence: TGTGCCAGCAGCTCCGGGACAGGGGTTGCAGATACGCAGTATTTT. Translation gives CASSSGTGVADTQYF.

The chain combines TRBV6-5 with TRBJ1-1, with D uncertain. The V gene's germline CDR1 is MNHEY and CDR2 SVGAGI. The length of the CDR3 is 12 residues. The V end was cut by 6 bases, the J end by 7 bases, with 12 bases between. The CDR3 loop is CASSRGPLEAFF. As DNA, the CDR3 is TGTGCCAGCAGCCGAGGGCCTCTTGAAGCTTTCTTT.

The chain carries TRBV2 and TRBJ2-2; D perhaps matches TRBD1 (6 bases). CDR3 length equals 14 residues. CDR1 and CDR2 (germline): SNHLY, FYNNEI. Trimming stripped 7 bases from V and 4 bases from J, with 13 bases between. The CDR3 nucleotides read TGTGCCAGCACAATTATAGGGGGCACCGGGGAGCTGTTTTTT. It codes for CASTIIGGTGELFF.

The rearrangement links TRBV6-5 to TRBJ1-2, with 8 bases fitting TRBD1. Germline values: CDR1 MNHEY, CDR2 SVGAGI. The CDR3 spans 15 residues. V was pared by 4 bases and J by 8 bases, with 12 bases of the junction left unmatched. CDR3 region: CASSWEWAGGGGYTF. The CDR3 coding sequence is TGTGCCAGCAGTTGGGAATGGGCAGGGGGCGGCGGCTACACCTTC.

This clone was recorded once. The gene calls are TRBV24-1 and TRBJ1-2; 8 nucleotides align to TRBD1. V trimming: 3 bases; J trimming: 5 bases; junction bases outside the gene matches: 1. The CDR3 length is 13 residues. The V gene's germline CDR1 is KGHDR and CDR2 SFDVKD. CDR3: CATSDDRGYGYTF. CDR3 DNA sequence: TGTGCCACCAGTGATGACAGGGGTTATGGCTACACCTTC.

In regard to this clone: The limits of the CDR3 on the DNA are not certain, so only TCRdb's listed CDR3 is given. V usage is TRBV2 and J usage is TRBJ2-4; the table's D call, TRBD2, was not checked against the DNA. Germline V gene lookup returns CDR1 SNHLY and CDR2 FYNNEI. The CDR3 is 17 amino acids in total, end residues counted. The chain's CDR3 is CASSDFGPGRAKNIQYF.

J is TRBJ1-2 and V is TRBV7-9; 7 nucleotides align to TRBD1. The CDR3 sequence is 15 residues long. J lost 0 bases, V lost 2 bases, and 3 bases had no gene match. Germline CDR1 SEHNR, CDR2 FQNEAQ (reference sequence). The CDR3 nucleotides read TGTGCCAGCAGCTTAAGACAGGGTTCTAACTATGGCTACACCTTC. This codes for CASSLRQGSNYGYTF. Complete variable domain (other parts from reference TRBV7-9 and TRBJ1-2): DTGVSQNPRHKITKRGQNVTFRCDPISEHNRLYWYRQTLGQGPEFLTYFQNEAQLEKSRLLSDRFSAERPKGSFSTLEIQRTEQGDSAMYLCASSLRQGSNYGYTFGSGTRLTVV.